This T cell receptor beta chain was found in a study of blood T cell repertoires in COVID-19. Study background: Italy, Spain and the United States were the sources of the convalescent and acute COVID-19 samples.

The CDR3 has 15 residues. The germline CDR1 and CDR2 sequences are MDHEN and SYDVKM. V dropped 3 bases and J dropped 1; count of bases not matched to a gene: 4. In the original analysis: Estimation of nucleated cell counts was performed using reference gene primer amplification. Using immunoSEQ multiplex PCR, the repertoire was profiled, and TCRdb retains in-frame clones only, with some absent. V and J calls and clone size come straight from that table; D and trimming were deduced from the DNA. Among about 80,000 clones, 82% were seen once, and the ten largest hold less than 25%. The receptor's source is a human donor in a cohort sampled during active COVID-19. Material: peripheral blood. V is TRBV28 and J is TRBJ2-3, with 7 bases lining up with TRBD2. The chain's CDR3 is CASSLPSGGTDTQYF. The CDR3 DNA reads TGTGCCAGCAGTTTGCCGAGCGGGGGCACAGATACGCAGTATTTT.